A single sample is the source of the 10 T cell receptor beta chains below, sequenced in a study of T cells in localized non-small cell lung cancer. Some clones are missing from TCRdb's copy, which holds only in-frame ones; the method was immunoSEQ multiplex PCR. The table includes approximately 61,000 clones, roughly 88% detected once. The sequences come from peripheral blood, collected before any cancer treatment. Receptors originate from a woman aged 40-70 years with stage I lung adenocarcinoma.

This clone was observed a few times. The gene calls are TRBV30 and TRBJ2-1; a possible D gene is TRBD1 (6 bases). The CDR3 spans 15 residues. V shed 3 bases and J shed 0 bases, with 12 bases lying between them. CDR1 is GTSNPN and CDR2 is SVGIG in the germline V gene (reference sequence). The CDR3: CAWSATGSSYNEQFF. The CDR3 coding sequence is TGTGCCTGGAGCGCTACAGGGAGCTCCTACAATGAGCAGTTCTTC.

V and J are TRBV29-1 and TRBJ2-7; D is perhaps TRBD1 (7 bases). V lost 2 bases and J lost 3, with 11 bases in between. The CDR3 is 13 residues long. Per the germline V gene, CDR1 is SQVTM and CDR2 is ANQGSEA. This CDR3 is CSVESGGGYEQYF. In DNA, the CDR3 is TGCAGCGTTGAATCAGGGGGAGGCTACGAGCAGTACTTC.

This clone was observed once. Here the CDR3 reads CASSFGQGGADTQYF. In DNA, the CDR3 is TGTGCCAGCAGCTTTGGACAGGGAGGCGCAGATACGCAGTATTTT. V is TRBV7-2 and J is TRBJ2-3; 8 nucleotides align to TRBD1. CDR1 and CDR2 (germline): SGHTA, FQGNSA. V shed 3 bases and J 4 bases; nucleotides not matched to a gene: 6. The CDR3 length is 15 residues.

The chain links TRBV7-2 to TRBJ1-3, with a possible D match to TRBD1 (6 bases). V lost 1 base and J 6 bases, leaving 16 bases between the germline ends. This CDR3 is built from 16 residues. CDR1 is SGHTA and CDR2 is FQGNSA in the germline V gene. The CDR3 DNA sequence: TGTGCCAGCAGCTTAGATAACAGGGTAGCGGTAAACACCATATATTTT. As protein: CASSLDNRVAVNTIYF.

The chain employs TRBV5-1 and TRBJ2-7, with 11 nucleotides matching TRBD1. Germline values: CDR1 SGHRS, CDR2 YFSETQ. J gave up 3 bases and V 0 bases, and 2 bases lay outside the gene matches. The CDR3 spans 15 residues. In DNA form, the CDR3 reads TGCGCCAGCAGCTTGGGGACAGGGGGCTTCTACGAGCAGTACTTC. This sequence encodes CASSLGTGGFYEQYF.

The chain carries TRBV2 and TRBJ2-7; unclear D gene. The germline CDR1 and CDR2 sequences are SNHLY and FYNNEI. The CDR3 runs 12 residues. With 0 bases removed from V and 2 bases from J, the gap between germline ends came to 2 bases. The CDR3 region has the DNA TGTGCCAGCAGTGAAGCAGCCTACGAGCAGTACTTC. Its protein product is CASSEAAYEQYF.

The rearrangement joins TRBV6-1 to TRBJ2-5; D is possibly TRBD1 (5 bases). V shed 6 bases and J shed 5 bases, with 16 bases lying between them. The CDR3 contains 14 residues. Germline V gene sequence: CDR1 MNHNS, CDR2 SASEGT. The CDR3, as DNA: TGTGCCAGCAGACCAGGGTATTCTAGGGAGACCCAGTACTTC. This gives the protein CASRPGYSRETQYF.

This rearrangement joins TRBV6-1 to TRBJ2-3; 9 bases map to TRBD2. Per germline, CDR1 MNHNS and CDR2 SASEGT. Losses at the gene ends were 6 bases for V and 2 bases for J; bases not matched to a gene: 6. This CDR3 is built from 15 residues. CDR3 in amino acids: CASRLAGALTDTQYF. DNA for the CDR3: TGTGCCAGCAGATTAGCGGGGGCACTCACAGATACGCAGTATTTT.

The chain has TRBV28 and TRBJ1-3; 9 nucleotides line up with TRBD1. In germline, CDR1 is MDHEN, CDR2 SYDVKM. The V gene end was trimmed by 3 bases and the J gene end by 8 bases; junction bases not matched to a gene: 8. This CDR3 is built from 15 residues. The CDR3 loop is CASSFSGTGIHTIYF. The CDR3 DNA reads as TGTGCCAGCAGTTTTTCCGGGACAGGGATACACACCATATATTTT. Looking up the rest from reference TRBV28 and TRBJ1-3 gives the full variable domain: DVKVTQSSRYLVKRTGEKVFLECVQDMDHENMFWYRQDPGLGLRLIYFSYDVKMKEKGDIPEGYSVSREKKERFSLILESASTNQTSMYLCASSFSGTGIHTIYFGEGSWLTVV.

The V gene is TRBV29-1, the J gene TRBJ2-5, with 9 bases that match TRBD2. The germline gives CDR1 SQVTM, CDR2 ANQGSEA. Trimming took 4 bases from V and 1 from J; bases not matched to a gene: 4. The length of the CDR3 is 14 residues. The CDR3 reads CSVALAGPQETQYF. CDR3 DNA sequence: TGCAGCGTTGCTCTAGCGGGGCCCCAAGAGACCCAGTACTTC.